This entry features one T cell receptor beta chain sequence. V lost 0 bases to trimming and J lost 5 bases, with 5 bases between them. The CDR3 is 13 amino acids. Per the germline V gene, CDR1 is LGHNA and CDR2 is YSLEER. This specimen comes from a study of CD8 T cells in Susac syndrome. RNA totalling about 0.45 to 1 ug underwent reverse transcription with random hexamers. TCRdb reanalysed the immunoSEQ multiplex PCR reads using MiXCR and keeps one entry per CDR3 protein. The table has some 200,000 distinct CDR3 sequences, approximately 95% seen once; the top ten hold 0.098%. The sequenced material came from CD4+ T cells from PBMCs. The sequence derives from a human donor with Susac syndrome. The V call is TRBV4-3, the J call TRBJ1-3; D call uncertain. CDR3 in amino acids: CASSQEDRNTIYF. In DNA, the CDR3 is TGCGCCAGCAGCCAAGAGGATAGAAACACCATATATTTT.